The sequence of this T cell receptor beta chain was determined in a study of monozygotic twins with cystic fibrosis. Using immunoSEQ multiplex PCR, the repertoire was profiled, and TCRdb retains in-frame clones only, with some absent. The table records approximately 13,000 clones, roughly 91% of them present only once. CDR3 size: 15 residues. With 5 bases clipped from V and 6 bases from J, the junction kept 11 bases outside the gene matches. Germline V CDR1 and CDR2: LNHDA, SQIVND (reference sequence). The sample was blood. The source of this sequence is a girl aged 2 to 9 with cystic fibrosis. The chain couples TRBV19 to TRBJ2-3; 7 nucleotides line up with TRBD2. The CDR3 nucleotides are TGTGCCAGTAGTCTCGGCGGGAGTGCGTTGGATACGCAGTATTTT. As protein: CASSLGGSALDTQYF.